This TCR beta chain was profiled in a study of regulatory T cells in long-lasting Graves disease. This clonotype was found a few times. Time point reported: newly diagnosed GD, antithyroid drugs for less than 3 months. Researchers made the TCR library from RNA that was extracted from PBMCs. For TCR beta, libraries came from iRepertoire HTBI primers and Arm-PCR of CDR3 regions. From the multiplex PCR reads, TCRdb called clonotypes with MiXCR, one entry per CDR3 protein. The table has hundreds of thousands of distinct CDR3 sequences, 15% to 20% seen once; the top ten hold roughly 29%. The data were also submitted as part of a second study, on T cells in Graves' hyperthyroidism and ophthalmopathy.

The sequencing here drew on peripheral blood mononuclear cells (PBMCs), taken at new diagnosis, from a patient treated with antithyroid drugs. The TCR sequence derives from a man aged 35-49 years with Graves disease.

CDR3 protein: CASSLLDAWTYEQYF. The CDR3 region has the DNA TGCGCCAGCAGCTTGCTTGACGCCTGGACCTACGAGCAGTACTTC. The chain uses TRBV5-1 and TRBJ2-7; D remains ambiguous. The CDR3 is 15 residues long. Germline values: CDR1 SGHRS, CDR2 YFSETQ. With 1 base removed from V and 2 bases from J, the gap between germline ends came to 13 bases.